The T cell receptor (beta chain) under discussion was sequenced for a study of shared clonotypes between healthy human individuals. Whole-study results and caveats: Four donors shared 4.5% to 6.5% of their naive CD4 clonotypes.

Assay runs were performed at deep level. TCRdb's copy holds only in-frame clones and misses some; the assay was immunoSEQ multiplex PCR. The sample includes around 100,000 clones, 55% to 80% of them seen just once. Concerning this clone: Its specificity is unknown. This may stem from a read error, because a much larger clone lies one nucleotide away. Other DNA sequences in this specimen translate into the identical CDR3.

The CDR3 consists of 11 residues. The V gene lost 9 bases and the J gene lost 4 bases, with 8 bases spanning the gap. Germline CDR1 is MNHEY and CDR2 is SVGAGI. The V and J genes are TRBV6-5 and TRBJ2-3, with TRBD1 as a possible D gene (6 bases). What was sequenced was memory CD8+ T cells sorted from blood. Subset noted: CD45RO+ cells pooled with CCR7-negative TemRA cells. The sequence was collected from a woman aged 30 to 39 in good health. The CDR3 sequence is CASKGADTQYF. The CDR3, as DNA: TGTGCCAGTAAGGGGGCAGATACGCAGTATTTT.